The sequence of this T cell receptor (beta chain) was determined in a study of T cell responses to AZD1222 COVID-19 vaccine. Study-wide results and caveats: Donors, mostly white British, included more females; clonal diversity was possibly underestimated.

Trimming cost V 0 bases and J 2 bases, with 9 bases left between them. CDR3 size: 14 residues. Germline assignment: CDR1 SGHNT and CDR2 YYREEE (reference sequence). Sequenced by immunoSEQ multiplex PCR; TCRdb stores in-frame clones only, minus some. The data show 95,000 to 150,000 clones, 85% to 95% seen once. As concerns this clone: Its target is not known.

The material sequenced was peripheral blood, taken 28 days after the second AZD1222 dose. The rearrangement links TRBV5-4 to TRBJ2-7; D not certain. The receptor was isolated from an adult who received the AZD1222 COVID-19 vaccine. CDR3 sequence reads: CASSLGGLPYEQYF. CDR3 in DNA: TGTGCCAGCAGCTTGGGGGGATTACCCTACGAGCAGTACTTC. Looking up the rest from reference TRBV5-4 and TRBJ2-7 gives the full variable domain: ETGVTQSPTHLIKTRGQQVTLRCSSQSGHNTVSWYQQALGQGPQFIFQYYREEENGRGNFPPRFSGLQFPNYSSELNVNALELDDSALYLCASSLGGLPYEQYFGPGTRLTVT.